The clone carrying this T cell receptor (beta chain) showed up many times. Germline V gene lookup returns CDR1 MDHEN and CDR2 SYDVKM. V was shortened by 3 bases and J by 7 bases, with 19 bases between the two germline ends. This CDR3 comprises 16 residues. The sample comes from a study of T cells in Graves' hyperthyroidism and ophthalmopathy. Amplification of TCR beta CDR3 regions used RNA as the template. The TCR CDR3 was amplified in a first-round RT-PCR using the HTBI primer set. Using its own MiXCR run on the multiplex PCR reads, TCRdb lists one record per CDR3 protein. The sample holds about 300,000 distinct CDR3 sequences, roughly a fifth seen once.

The receptor was derived from a man aged 50-59 years with Graves' ophthalmopathy. The rearrangement links TRBV28 to TRBJ1-5; TRBD1 is a possible D gene (5 bases). Sequences were obtained from blood. The CDR3 DNA reads TGTGCCAGCAGTTTCGGGGGTTCTGTGGTGGGACAGCCCCAGCATTTT. Translated, it gives CASSFGGSVVGQPQHF. The full variable domain, completed using reference TRBV28 and TRBJ1-5, is DVKVTQSSRYLVKRTGEKVFLECVQDMDHENMFWYRQDPGLGLRLIYFSYDVKMKEKGDIPEGYSVSREKKERFSLILESASTNQTSMYLCASSFGGSVVGQPQHFGDGTRLSIL.